The 15 T cell receptor beta chains given below trace back to one sample, sequenced in a study of T cell repertoires in cytomegalovirus infection. TCRdb ran MiXCR on the reads and lists one entry per CDR3 protein. The sample records about 240,000 distinct CDR3 sequences, roughly 6.5% being singletons. Material for sequencing was PBMCs. These receptors originate from a human donor in good health (CMV status not recorded). Some clones in this sample may be carry-over from other donors' samples.

This clonotype has at least ten counts. The DNA of the CDR3 is TGTGCCAGCAGTTACTCGCGCGGGGCCTGGTTCGGGGAGCTGTTTTTT. Translating it yields CASSYSRGAWFGELFF. This rearrangement joins TRBV6-2 or TRBV6-3 to TRBJ2-2; possibly TRBD2 for D (6 bases). Trimming left V 0 bases short and J 7 bases short, with 15 bases between. The CDR3 consists of 16 residues. Germline values: CDR1 MNHEY, CDR2 SVGEGT.

This clonotype has a count of ten or more. J is TRBJ1-3 and V is TRBV7-2, with D possibly being TRBD1 (6 bases). This CDR3 has 15 residues. Deletions cut 8 bases from V and 0 bases from J, with 14 bases between. Germline V gene lookup returns CDR1 SGHTA and CDR2 FQGNSA. The CDR3 DNA follows: TGTGCCAGCTTACAGGGAAGAGGCTCTGGAAACACCATATATTTT. It specifies CASLQGRGSGNTIYF. Using reference TRBV7-2 and TRBJ1-3 for the parts outside the CDR3, the full variable domain is GAGVSQSPSNKVTEKGKDVELRCDPISGHTALYWYRQSLGQGLEFLIYFQGNSAPDKSGLPSDRFSAERTGGSVSTLTIQRTQQEDSAVYLCASLQGRGSGNTIYFGEGSWLTVV.

This clonotype was seen a handful of times. The chain has TRBV7-9 and TRBJ1-1, with D possibly matching TRBD1 (5 bases). The CDR3 extends over 15 amino acids. Germline V gives CDR1 SEHNR, CDR2 FQNEAQ (reference sequence). V was shortened by 5 bases and J by 1 base, with 14 bases between the two germline ends. Here the CDR3 DNA reads TGTGCCAGCAGCCCATTGGGACTTGGGAACACTGAAGCTTTCTTT. Its translation: CASSPLGLGNTEAFF.

This clonotype was seen repeatedly, ten times or more. The CDR3 region is CASSSSRALLFF. CDR3 sequence (DNA): TGTGCCAGCAGCTCGAGCCGGGCCCTTCTTTTCTTT. The chain has TRBV7-2 and TRBJ1-1; D is ambiguous. The germline V gene has CDR1 SGHTA and CDR2 FQGNSA. Between the trimmed V and J ends, which lost 4 bases and 13 bases, there was a span of 16 bases. The length of the CDR3 is 12 residues.

This clonotype has at least ten counts. V usage is TRBV7-9 and J usage is TRBJ1-3, with TRBD1 as a possible D gene (6 bases). V lost 3 bases to trimming and J lost 4 bases, with 10 bases between them. Germline values: CDR1 SEHNR, CDR2 FQNEAQ (reference sequence). This CDR3 contains 14 residues. CDR3 region: CASSFQGMGNTIYF. The CDR3 DNA follows: TGTGCCAGCAGCTTCCAGGGGATGGGAAACACCATATATTTT.

The table lists this clonotype with many counts. The CDR3 DNA is TGCAGTGCTAGAGATTGGGCCCAGGGGGCCTACAATGAGCAGTTCTTC. Amino acid sequence: CSARDWAQGAYNEQFF. V gene TRBV20-1 combines with J gene TRBJ2-1; TRBD1 matches at 7 bases. The V gene end was trimmed by 0 bases and the J gene end by 2 bases; junction bases not matched to a gene: 7. This CDR3 is 16 amino acids long. Per germline, CDR1 DFQATT and CDR2 SNEGSKA (reference sequence).

Many counts were recorded for this clonotype. This chain connects TRBV14 to TRBJ2-7, with 7 bases fitting TRBD1. The CDR3 runs 16 residues. Germline assignment: CDR1 SGHDN and CDR2 FVKESK. Trimming took 4 bases from V and 5 from J; bases not matched to a gene: 14. This CDR3 is CASSPTPPDRFHEQYF. The CDR3 DNA sequence: TGTGCCAGCAGCCCTACTCCTCCGGACAGGTTCCACGAGCAGTACTTC.

In its sample, this clonotype was seen many times. The chain has TRBV29-1 and TRBJ1-5, with D tentatively TRBD1 (5 bases). Trimming pared 4 bases from V and 3 bases from J, leaving 7 bases between. The CDR3 runs 12 residues. CDR1 is SQVTM and CDR2 is ANQGSEA in the germline V gene. The CDR3 bases are TGCAGCGTTGGACAGTCCAATCAGCCCCAGCATTTT. Residues: CSVGQSNQPQHF.

In its sample, this clonotype was seen many times. This rearrangement joins TRBV11-1 to TRBJ2-1, with D perhaps TRBD1 (6 bases). Germline CDR1 and CDR2: SGHAT and FQDESV (reference sequence). Trimming removed 2 bases from V and 9 bases from J, with 14 bases in between. The CDR3 is 14 amino acids. CDR3: CASSLSTGYGEQFF. The CDR3 region has the DNA TGTGCCAGCAGCTTAAGTACAGGGTACGGTGAGCAGTTCTTC.

In its sample, this clonotype was seen many times. The CDR3 reads CASSPGTGGVYGYTF. CDR3 bases: TGTGCCAGTAGTCCGGGGACAGGGGGCGTATATGGCTACACCTTC. The rearrangement joins TRBV19 to TRBJ1-2; 12 bases align to TRBD1. With 5 bases clipped from V and 5 bases from J, the junction kept 6 bases outside the gene matches. Germline V gene sequence: CDR1 LNHDA, CDR2 SQIVND (reference sequence). The length of the CDR3 is 15 residues.

This clonotype was detected many times. CDR3 sequence (DNA): TGTGCCAGCAGCTCGCCGGGACAGGGGAATTACGAGCAGTACTTC. It translates to CASSSPGQGNYEQYF. J is TRBJ2-7 and V is TRBV7-6; 10 bases are a match to TRBD1. CDR3 length: 15 residues. With V trimmed by 4 bases and J by 4 bases, 7 bases remained unmatched. Germline CDR1 and CDR2: SGHVS and FNYEAQ.

Only one count was recorded for this clonotype. The V gene is TRBV20-1, the J gene TRBJ2-3, with 12 bases aligning to TRBD2. CDR3 length: 14 residues. V gave up 5 bases and J gave up 8 bases; unmatched junction bases: 8. Germline CDR1 reads DFQATT; CDR2 reads SNEGSKA (reference sequence). Here the CDR3 reads CSAGKTSGGGTQYF. Here the CDR3 DNA reads TGCAGTGCTGGAAAGACTAGCGGGGGAGGTACGCAGTATTTT.

This clonotype was seen ten or more times. J is TRBJ2-4 and V is TRBV6-1; 10 bases map to TRBD1. V was clipped by 6 bases and J by 9 bases; unmatched bases: 11. The CDR3 runs to 15 residues. Germline CDR1 and CDR2: MNHNS and SASEGT. The CDR3 sequence is CASRHSGTGAAIQYF. In nucleotides, the CDR3 is TGTGCCAGCAGGCATTCCGGGACAGGGGCAGCCATTCAGTACTTC.

This clonotype was seen a few times. The chain links TRBV5-1 to TRBJ2-2, with 8 bases that match TRBD1. With 2 bases clipped from V and 6 bases from J, the junction kept 9 bases outside the gene matches. CDR3 size: 16 residues. The germline gives CDR1 SGHRS, CDR2 YFSETQ. The CDR3 spells CASSFQGAKSPGELFF. CDR3 sequence (DNA): TGCGCCAGCAGCTTCCAGGGGGCGAAGAGTCCCGGGGAGCTGTTTTTT.

Of note for this clonotype: With a much larger clone just one base away, this may be a read error. The J gene is TRBJ2-5, the V gene TRBV29-1; 7 bases match TRBD2. After removal of 6 bases from V and 10 bases from J, the junction contained 8 bases not matched to a gene. Germline V CDR1 and CDR2: SQVTM, ANQGSEA. The CDR3 has 11 amino acids. CDR3 in DNA: TGCAGCGTCGGGCGGGGGAATCTCCAGTACTTC. Amino acids: CSVGRGNLQYF.